The 13 T cell receptor beta chains below were found in one sample sequenced in a study of control samples from healthy donors and cancer patients. The method was immunoSEQ multiplex PCR; TCRdb's version includes in-frame clones alone and lacks a portion of them. The sample shows 100,000 to 150,000 clones, approximately 89% of them seen only once. The specimen sequenced was PBMCs. Receptor source: a man aged 50 to 60 with head and neck cancer.

This rearrangement joins TRBV6-5 to TRBJ2-3, with D maybe TRBD1 (5 bases). CDR3 size: 13 residues. CDR1 and CDR2 from the germline V gene are MNHEY and SVGAGI. Trimming stripped 6 bases from V and 3 bases from J, with 10 bases between. In DNA form, the CDR3 reads TGTGCCAGCAGCCGACGGACAACAGATACGCAGTATTTT. It specifies CASSRRTTDTQYF.

This clone came up once. The chain couples TRBV10-1 to TRBJ2-3, with D possibly matching TRBD1 (6 bases). V shed 5 bases and J shed 6 bases, with 15 bases lying between them. This CDR3 is built from 14 residues. Per germline, CDR1 WNHNN and CDR2 SYGVQD (reference sequence). CDR3 residues: CASSSTGARDTQYF. Written as DNA, the CDR3 is TGCGCCAGCAGTTCGACAGGTGCGCGGGATACGCAGTATTTT.

The chain couples TRBV11-2 to TRBJ2-7; D gene uncertain. The germline V gene has CDR1 SGHAT and CDR2 FQNNGV. V lost 6 bases, J lost 0 bases, and 12 bases lay in between. This CDR3 has 14 amino acids. CDR3 sequence (DNA): TGTGCCAGCAGTCTTGGACCCGTCTCCTACGAGCAGTACTTC. It translates to CASSLGPVSYEQYF.

The rearrangement links TRBV12-3 or TRBV12-4 to TRBJ1-5; D perhaps matches TRBD1 (6 bases). The V end lost 2 bases, the J end lost 4 bases, and 6 bases lay between the germline ends. CDR3 length equals 13 residues. The CDR3, as DNA: TGTGCCAGCAGTTTAAGGGGGAATCAGCCCCAGCATTTT. Translating it yields CASSLRGNQPQHF.

V gene TRBV6-6 combines with J gene TRBJ2-4; 8 bases match TRBD2. This CDR3 has 15 amino acids. V dropped 7 bases and J dropped 2; count of bases not matched to a gene: 7. CDR1 and CDR2 (germline): MNHNY, SVGAGI (reference sequence). The CDR3 bases are TGTGCCAGCAAAGGGGCGGGAGGTACCAAAAACATTCAGTACTTC. It specifies CASKGAGGTKNIQYF.

This clone was picked up one time. CDR3 coding DNA: TGTGCCAGCAGCACCGACATCGGAAACCCGTACCAAGAGACCCAGTACTTC. As protein: CASSTDIGNPYQETQYF. This rearrangement joins TRBV9 to TRBJ2-5; the D is unclear. V gave up 4 bases and J gave up 0 bases, with 19 bases separating them. Germline assignment: CDR1 SGDLS and CDR2 YYNGEE. The CDR3 runs 17 residues.

The chain combines TRBV30 with TRBJ2-1; no clear D gene. Trimming took 3 bases from V and 7 from J, leaving 19 bases between them. Germline CDR1 GTSNPN, CDR2 SVGIG (reference sequence). CDR3 length equals 15 residues. The CDR3, as DNA: TGTGCCTGGAGCCCCGGGTCTAAGTTGGGAAATGAGCAGTTCTTC. Residues: CAWSPGSKLGNEQFF.

The V and J genes are TRBV6-6 and TRBJ1-5; D is perhaps TRBD1 (5 bases). V was clipped by 6 bases and J by 5 bases, with 11 bases between them. CDR1 MNHNY and CDR2 SVGAGI come from the germline V gene (reference sequence). This CDR3 contains 13 residues. This CDR3 reads CASSPGHHQPQHF. The CDR3 bases are TGTGCCAGCAGCCCCGGACACCATCAGCCCCAGCATTTT.

This clone was counted once. V and J are TRBV29-1 and TRBJ2-7; 13 bases line up with TRBD2. V dropped 5 bases and J dropped 3; count of bases not matched to a gene: 1. The germline CDR1 and CDR2 sequences are SQVTM and ANQGSEA. The CDR3 totals 13 residues. This CDR3 is CSVRTSGSYEQYF. CDR3 DNA: TGCAGCGTTCGGACTAGCGGGAGCTACGAGCAGTACTTC.

The chain recombines TRBV9 with TRBJ2-1; 7 bases match TRBD2. J was trimmed by 3 bases and V by 0 bases; bases with no gene match: 3. The CDR3 loop spans 15 amino acids. CDR1 SGDLS and CDR2 YYNGEE come from the germline V gene. The CDR3 loop is CASSVGGGGYNEQFF. The CDR3 DNA is TGTGCCAGCAGCGTAGGTGGCGGGGGCTACAATGAGCAGTTCTTC. The whole variable domain, remainder taken from reference TRBV9 and TRBJ2-1, is DSGVTQTPKHLITATGQRVTLRCSPRSGDLSVYWYQQSLDQGLQFLIQYYNGEERAKGNILERFSAQQFPDLHSELNLSSLELGDSALYFCASSVGGGGYNEQFFGPGTRLTVL.

This clone was found once. The chain uses TRBV7-8 and TRBJ2-7, with TRBD2 as a possible D gene (6 bases). Germline assignment: CDR1 SGHVS and CDR2 FQNEAQ. The CDR3 covers 15 residues. V was shortened by 0 bases and J by 8 bases, with 17 bases between the two germline ends. CDR3 loop: CASSLALELAYKQYF. The CDR3 coding sequence is TGTGCCAGCAGCTTAGCGCTTGAACTAGCATATAAGCAGTACTTC.

The chain uses TRBV5-1 and TRBJ2-2, with D possibly matching TRBD2 (6 bases). The CDR3 loop spans 15 amino acids. Germline V CDR1 and CDR2: SGHRS, YFSETQ. Trimming pared 2 bases from V and 2 bases from J, leaving 10 bases between. DNA for the CDR3: TGCGCCAGCAGCTTCCCAGCGGGCAACACCGGGGAGCTGTTTTTT. Amino acids: CASSFPAGNTGELFF.

The chain carries TRBV24-1 and TRBJ2-3; TRBD1 or TRBD2 may be the D gene (5 bases each). The CDR3 consists of 17 residues. The germline V gene encodes CDR1 KGHDR and CDR2 SFDVKD. V was shortened by 3 bases and J by 3 bases, with 18 bases between the two germline ends. CDR3 bases: TGTGCCACCAGTGATCCCGGGACCCCCGGAGATACAGATACGCAGTATTTT. The encoded protein is CATSDPGTPGDTDTQYF.